This TCR beta chain originates from a study of blood T cell repertoires in COVID-19. Study details: The United States, Italy and Spain provided the acute and convalescent COVID-19 samples.

Produced via immunoSEQ multiplex PCR; TCRdb's table is partial and in-frame only. The top ten clones hold roughly 10% of a sample with approximately 83,000 clones, over 70% of them seen once. V lost 5 bases, J lost 7 bases, and 11 bases stayed unmatched. The germline V gene encodes CDR1 MNHEY and CDR2 SMNVEV (reference sequence). The CDR3 loop spans 16 amino acids. Material: peripheral blood. The receptor comes from a woman older than 75 with acute or convalescent COVID-19. This chain uses TRBV27 with TRBJ2-1; 10 nucleotides agree with TRBD2. CDR3 in amino acids: CASSLPSGRGFNEQFF. The CDR3 DNA follows: TGTGCCAGCAGTCTCCCCAGCGGGAGGGGATTTAATGAGCAGTTCTTC.